This TCR beta chain was captured in a study of T cells of healthy individuals. TCRdb re-called the 5' RACE reads with MiXCR, one entry per CDR3 protein. The sample shows about 96,000 distinct CDR3 sequences, around 17% of them seen only once. The table lists this clonotype with many counts. V trimming: 4 bases; J trimming: 7 bases; junction bases outside the gene matches: 9. The germline CDR1 and CDR2 sequences are LGHDT and YNNKEL (reference sequence). The length of the CDR3 is 14 residues. The rearrangement uses TRBV3-1 and TRBJ1-1; TRBD1 matches at 7 bases. The sequence was obtained from a human donor in good health. CDR3 protein: CASSLFQGGGEAFF. The DNA of the CDR3 is TGTGCCAGCAGCCTTTTTCAGGGGGGAGGTGAAGCTTTCTTT.